This TCR beta chain came from a study of CD8+ T cells in alopecia areata. RNA was extracted and reverse transcribed into cDNA as the sequencing template. The data were produced by immunoSEQ multiplex PCR, yet TCRdb's version contains in-frame clones alone and is incomplete. The table lists 100,000 to 140,000 clones, over 80% of them singletons, with less than 30% in the top ten. The CDR3 extends over 16 amino acids. Germline CDR1 is LNHDA and CDR2 is SQIVND (reference sequence). V was clipped by 5 bases and J by 8 bases; unmatched bases: 9. Treatment in this sample: oral pan-JAK inhibitor, 5-10 mg twice daily.

The source was CD8+ T cells sorted from blood, collected at week 24, from a patient treated with tofacitinib. The chain has TRBV19 and TRBJ2-1, with 13 positions matching TRBD2. The receptor's source is a human donor with alopecia areata. Here the CDR3 reads CASSPRTSGGRDEQFF. CDR3 nucleotide sequence: TGTGCCAGTAGTCCCCGGACTAGCGGGGGTAGGGATGAGCAGTTCTTC.